This T cell receptor beta chain was identified in a study of PD-L1 blockade in urothelial cancer. On the study more broadly: The year 2014 saw patients start atezolizumab, 1,200 mg intravenously every 3 weeks. At 3 weeks after treatment start (second dose) and again at 6 weeks, blood was analyzed. When blood samples were assessed, the median T cell count was 141,255.

Time point indicated: peripheral blood 6 weeks after treatment start. The CDR3 has 15 amino acids. The germline V gene has CDR1 SGHDT and CDR2 YYEEEE. V gave up 0 bases and J gave up 5 bases; unmatched junction bases: 3. Generated by immunoSEQ multiplex PCR, the TCRdb table keeps only in-frame clones and is missing some. The sample has around 49,000 clones, roughly 78% seen once. The sequence was obtained from a man between 60 and 75 years old with urothelial cancer. This sample comprised PBMCs, obtained around atezolizumab (anti-PD-L1) treatment. The V and J genes are TRBV5-6 and TRBJ2-3, with 10 nucleotides matching TRBD2. The CDR3 DNA is TGTGCCAGCAGCTTGGTTCTAGCGGGAGAAGATACGCAGTATTTT. This sequence encodes CASSLVLAGEDTQYF.